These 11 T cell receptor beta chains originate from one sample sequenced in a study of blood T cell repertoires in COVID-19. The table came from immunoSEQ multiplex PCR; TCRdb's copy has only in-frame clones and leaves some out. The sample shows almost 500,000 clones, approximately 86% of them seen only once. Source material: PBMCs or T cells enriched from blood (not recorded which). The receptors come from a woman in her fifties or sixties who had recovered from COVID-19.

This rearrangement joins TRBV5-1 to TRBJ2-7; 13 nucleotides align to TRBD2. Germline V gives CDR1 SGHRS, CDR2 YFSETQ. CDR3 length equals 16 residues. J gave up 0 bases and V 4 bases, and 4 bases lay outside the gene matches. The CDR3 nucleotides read TGCGCCAGCAGCACGGGACTAGCGGGGAGCTCCTACGAGCAGTACGTC. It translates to CASSTGLAGSSYEQYV.

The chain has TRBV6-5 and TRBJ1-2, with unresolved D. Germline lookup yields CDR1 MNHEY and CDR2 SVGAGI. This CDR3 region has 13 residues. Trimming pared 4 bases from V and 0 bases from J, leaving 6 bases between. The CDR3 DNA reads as TGTGCCAGCAGTTTAGCGACTAACTATGGCTACACCTTC. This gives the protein CASSLATNYGYTF.

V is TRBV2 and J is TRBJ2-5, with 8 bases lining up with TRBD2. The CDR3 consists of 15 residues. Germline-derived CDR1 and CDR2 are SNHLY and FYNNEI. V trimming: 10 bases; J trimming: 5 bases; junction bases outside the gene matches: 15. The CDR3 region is CATTGGPTSHETQYF. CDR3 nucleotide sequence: TGTGCCACAACGGGGGGGCCGACCTCACACGAGACCCAGTACTTC.

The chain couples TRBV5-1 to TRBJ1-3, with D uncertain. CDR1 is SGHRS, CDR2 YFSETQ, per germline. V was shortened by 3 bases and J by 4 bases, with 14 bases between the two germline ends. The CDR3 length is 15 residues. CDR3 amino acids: CASSSTSPKGNTIYF. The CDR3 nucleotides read TGCGCCAGCAGCTCGACATCTCCAAAAGGAAACACCATATATTTT. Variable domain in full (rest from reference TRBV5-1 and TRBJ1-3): KAGVTQTPRYLIKTRGQQVTLSCSPISGHRSVSWYQQTPGQGLQFLFEYFSETQRNKGNFPGRFSGRQFSNSRSEMNVSTLELGDSALYLCASSSTSPKGNTIYFGEGSWLTVV.

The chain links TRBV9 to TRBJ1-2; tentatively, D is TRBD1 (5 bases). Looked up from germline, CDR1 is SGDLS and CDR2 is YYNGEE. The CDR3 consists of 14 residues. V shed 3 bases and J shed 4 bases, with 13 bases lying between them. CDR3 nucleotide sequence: TGTGCCAGCAGCGACCTTTCAGGGCCCTATGGCTACACCTTC. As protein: CASSDLSGPYGYTF.

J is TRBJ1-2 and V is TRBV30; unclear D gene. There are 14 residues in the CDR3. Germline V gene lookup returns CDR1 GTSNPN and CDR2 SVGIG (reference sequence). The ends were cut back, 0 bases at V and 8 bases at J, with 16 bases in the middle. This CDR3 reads CAWSVEWGVVGYTF. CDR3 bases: TGTGCCTGGAGTGTAGAATGGGGAGTTGTCGGCTACACCTTC.

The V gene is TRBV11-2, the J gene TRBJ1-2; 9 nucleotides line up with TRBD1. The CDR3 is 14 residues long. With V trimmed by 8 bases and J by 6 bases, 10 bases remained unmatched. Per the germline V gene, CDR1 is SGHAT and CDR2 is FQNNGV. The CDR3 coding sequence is TGTGCCAGCGGACAGGGGACTGCCAGAGATGGCTACACCTTC. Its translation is CASGQGTARDGYTF. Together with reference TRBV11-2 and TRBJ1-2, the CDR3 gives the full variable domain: EAGVAQSPRYKIIEKRQSVAFWCNPISGHATLYWYQQILGQGPKLLIQFQNNGVVDDSQLPKDRFSAERLKGVDSTLKIQPAKLEDSAVYLCASGQGTARDGYTFGSGTRLTVV.

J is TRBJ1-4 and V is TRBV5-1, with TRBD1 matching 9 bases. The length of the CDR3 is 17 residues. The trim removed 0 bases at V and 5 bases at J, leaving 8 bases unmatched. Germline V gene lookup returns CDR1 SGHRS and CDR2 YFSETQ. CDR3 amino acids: CASSLGVSGTGNEKLFF. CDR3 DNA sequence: TGCGCCAGCAGCTTGGGGGTCTCCGGGACAGGGAATGAAAAACTGTTTTTT.

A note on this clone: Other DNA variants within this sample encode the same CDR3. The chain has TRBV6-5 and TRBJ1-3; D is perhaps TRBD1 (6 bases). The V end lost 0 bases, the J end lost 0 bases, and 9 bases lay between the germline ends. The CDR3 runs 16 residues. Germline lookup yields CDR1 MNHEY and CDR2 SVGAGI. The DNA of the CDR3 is TGTGCCAGCAGTTACTCCACAGGGAGCTCTGGAAACACCATATATTTT. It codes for CASSYSTGSSGNTIYF.

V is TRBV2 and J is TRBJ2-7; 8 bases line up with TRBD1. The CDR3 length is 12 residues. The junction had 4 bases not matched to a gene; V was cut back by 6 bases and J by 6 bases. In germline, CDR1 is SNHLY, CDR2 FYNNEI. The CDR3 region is CASSQGAGEQYF. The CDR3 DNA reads TGTGCCAGCAGCCAGGGGGCGGGCGAGCAGTACTTC. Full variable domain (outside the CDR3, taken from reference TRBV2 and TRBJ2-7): EPEVTQTPSHQVTQMGQEVILRCVPISNHLYFYWYRQILGQKVEFLVSFYNNEISEKSEIFDDQFSVERPDGSNFTLKIRSTKLEDSAMYFCASSQGAGEQYFGPGTRLTVT.

The CDR3 is CASSQEALAGGSTDTQYF. The CDR3 DNA is TGTGCCAGCAGCCAAGAGGCCCTAGCGGGGGGGTCCACAGATACGCAGTATTTT. The V gene is TRBV4-2, the J gene TRBJ2-3, with 12 bases that match TRBD2. This CDR3 spans 18 amino acids. Germline lookup yields CDR1 LGHNA and CDR2 YNFKEQ. J was trimmed by 2 bases and V by 0 bases; bases with no gene match: 6.